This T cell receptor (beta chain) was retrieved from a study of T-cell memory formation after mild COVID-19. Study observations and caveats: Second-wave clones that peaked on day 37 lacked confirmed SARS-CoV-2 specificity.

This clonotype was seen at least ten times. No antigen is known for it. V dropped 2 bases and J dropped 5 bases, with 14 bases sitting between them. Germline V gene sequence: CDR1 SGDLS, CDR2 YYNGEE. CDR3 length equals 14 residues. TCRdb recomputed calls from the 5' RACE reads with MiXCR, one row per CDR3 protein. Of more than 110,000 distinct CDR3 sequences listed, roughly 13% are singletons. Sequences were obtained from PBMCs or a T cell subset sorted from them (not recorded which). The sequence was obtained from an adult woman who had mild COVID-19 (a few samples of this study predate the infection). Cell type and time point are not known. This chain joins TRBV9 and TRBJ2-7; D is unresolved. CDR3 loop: CASSVLDGKHEQYF. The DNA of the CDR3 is TGTGCCAGCAGCGTCCTTGATGGTAAACACGAGCAGTACTTC. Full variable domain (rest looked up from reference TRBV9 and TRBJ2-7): DSGVTQTPKHLITATGQRVTLRCSPRSGDLSVYWYQQSLDQGLQFLIQYYNGEERAKGNILERFSAQQFPDLHSELNLSSLELGDSALYFCASSVLDGKHEQYFGPGTRLTVT.